This passage covers 29 T cell receptor beta chains from one sample sequenced in a study of shared clonotypes between healthy human individuals. The data were produced by immunoSEQ multiplex PCR, yet TCRdb's version contains in-frame clones alone and is incomplete. The table shows over 2,000,000 clones, with roughly 95% occurring only once. Terminally differentiated effector memory CD45RA+ cells were excluded by CCR7 positive selection of CD45RO-negative cells. Sequencing input: naive CD8+ T cells from PBMCs. The receptors were sampled from a man between 18 and 35 years old in good health. Some clones in this sample may be carry-over from other donors' samples.

Only one count was recorded for this clone. This chain connects TRBV6-1 to TRBJ1-1; D not resolved. Trimming removed 1 base from V and 1 base from J, with 7 bases in between. The CDR3 has 14 amino acids. The germline gives CDR1 MNHNS, CDR2 SASEGT. CDR3 protein: CASSEGRANTEAFF. DNA for the CDR3: TGTGCCAGCAGTGAAGGAAGAGCGAACACTGAAGCTTTCTTT.

Notes on this clone: Other DNA sequences within the sample encode an identical CDR3. The J gene is TRBJ2-7, the V gene TRBV9; no clear D. Germline-derived CDR1 and CDR2 are SGDLS and YYNGEE. The CDR3 consists of 11 residues. V shed 3 bases and J shed 5 bases, with 6 bases lying between them. The CDR3 DNA is TGTGCCAGCAGCGCCGGTCACGAGCAGTACTTC. The encoded protein is CASSAGHEQYF. Based on the CDR3 plus reference TRBV9 and TRBJ2-7, the full variable domain is DSGVTQTPKHLITATGQRVTLRCSPRSGDLSVYWYQQSLDQGLQFLIQYYNGEERAKGNILERFSAQQFPDLHSELNLSSLELGDSALYFCASSAGHEQYFGPGTRLTVT.

The chain joins TRBV27 to TRBJ2-7; 10 bases match TRBD1. Germline V CDR1 and CDR2: MNHEY, SMNVEV (reference sequence). The CDR3 covers 12 residues. J lost 7 bases, V lost 6 bases, and 3 bases had no gene match. CDR3 in amino acids: CASRRTGGEQYF. CDR3 coding DNA: TGTGCCAGCAGACGGACAGGGGGAGAGCAGTACTTC.

The chain links TRBV28 to TRBJ1-1; D is uncertain. Trimming took off 5 bases at V and 5 bases at J, with 9 bases between the two ends. The CDR3 runs to 12 residues. CDR1 MDHEN and CDR2 SYDVKM come from the germline V gene. CDR3 loop: CASSPEWTEAFF. The CDR3 nucleotides are TGTGCCAGCAGTCCTGAGTGGACTGAAGCTTTCTTT.

Details on this clone: Other DNA sequences in the sample encode the same CDR3. The rearrangement uses TRBV27 and TRBJ1-1, with D unresolved. The length of the CDR3 is 13 residues. Trimming left V 4 bases short and J 5 bases short, with 11 bases between. Germline V gene data show CDR1 as MNHEY and CDR2 as SMNVEV (reference sequence). The CDR3 DNA reads TGTGCCAGCAGTTCCCCGGGAGGAACTGAAGCTTTCTTT. Translated: CASSSPGGTEAFF.

V gene TRBV27 combines with J gene TRBJ2-3, with D perhaps being TRBD1 or TRBD2 (5 bases each). The CDR3 has 11 amino acids. Germline assignment: CDR1 MNHEY and CDR2 SMNVEV (reference sequence). V was shortened by 6 bases and J by 10 bases, with 11 bases between the two germline ends. The CDR3 DNA follows: TGTGCCAGCAGATCCGGGACGGCGCAGTATTTT. Translation: CASRSGTAQYF.

The genes are TRBV5-8 and TRBJ1-4; 7 bases are a match to TRBD1. V trimming: 4 bases; J trimming: 8 bases; junction bases outside the gene matches: 11. CDR3 length: 15 residues. The germline V gene has CDR1 SGHTS and CDR2 YDEGEE. CDR3: CASSPRDSIEEKLFF. CDR3 nucleotides: TGTGCCAGCAGCCCCCGGGACAGCATAGAGGAAAAACTGTTTTTT.

The chain uses TRBV19 and TRBJ2-3; 7 nucleotides line up with TRBD2. This CDR3 comprises 14 residues. V lost 6 bases and J lost 1; bases outside the gene matches: 4. Germline-derived CDR1 and CDR2 are LNHDA and SQIVND (reference sequence). CDR3 DNA: TGTGCCAGTAGGCGGGAGCAGGGCACAGATACGCAGTATTTT. Amino acid sequence: CASRREQGTDTQYF.

The chain links TRBV2 to TRBJ1-1; D uncertain. Germline-derived CDR1 and CDR2 are SNHLY and FYNNEI. V was shortened by 10 bases and J by 0 bases, with 9 bases between the two germline ends. The CDR3 runs to 12 residues. The CDR3 nucleotides are TGTGCCATCCCAACCATGAACACTGAAGCTTTCTTT. Its translation is CAIPTMNTEAFF. Using reference TRBV2 and TRBJ1-1 for the parts outside the CDR3, the full variable domain is EPEVTQTPSHQVTQMGQEVILRCVPISNHLYFYWYRQILGQKVEFLVSFYNNEISEKSEIFDDQFSVERPDGSNFTLKIRSTKLEDSAMYFCAIPTMNTEAFFGQGTRLTVV.

This clone was observed a single time. V usage is TRBV19 and J usage is TRBJ1-4; D uncertain. V lost 0 bases and J 7 bases, leaving 9 bases between the germline ends. This CDR3 is 14 amino acids long. The V gene's germline CDR1 is LNHDA and CDR2 SQIVND (reference sequence). CDR3 loop: CASSIDLEGEKLFF. CDR3 in DNA: TGTGCCAGTAGTATAGATCTTGAAGGTGAAAAACTGTTTTTT.

The V and J genes are TRBV5-1 and TRBJ2-7, with TRBD2 as a possible D gene (6 bases). Germline V CDR1 and CDR2: SGHRS, YFSETQ. V lost 2 bases and J lost 0, with 9 bases in between. The CDR3 is made up of 14 amino acids. Here the CDR3 DNA reads TGCGCCAGCAGCTTTGGGGGGAGCTCCTACGAGCAGTACTTC. It translates to CASSFGGSSYEQYF.

The V gene is TRBV11-2, the J gene TRBJ1-1, with D unclear. The CDR3 has 13 amino acids. Germline CDR1 SGHAT, CDR2 FQNNGV. Trimming stripped 5 bases from V and 6 bases from J, with 13 bases between. The CDR3 DNA sequence: TGTGCCAGCAGCGTAACTATCCTGTCTGAAGCTTTCTTT. This sequence encodes CASSVTILSEAFF.

V gene TRBV7-2 combines with J gene TRBJ2-1, with 10 bases aligning to TRBD2. Looked up from germline, CDR1 is SGHTA and CDR2 is FQGNSA. This CDR3 is built from 14 residues. Trimming removed 4 bases from V and 3 bases from J; junction bases left unmatched: 0. The CDR3 sequence: CASSWTSGYNEQFF. The CDR3 nucleotides read TGTGCCAGCAGCTGGACTAGCGGCTACAATGAGCAGTTCTTC.

In the case of this clone: In the same sample, other DNA sequences code for this CDR3. This sequence joins TRBV15 and TRBJ2-5; 9 bases are a match to TRBD1. CDR3 length: 14 residues. Germline V gives CDR1 LNHNV, CDR2 YYDKDF (reference sequence). The V gene end was trimmed by 3 bases and the J gene end by 5 bases; junction bases not matched to a gene: 4. The CDR3, as DNA: TGTGCCACCAGCAGGGACAGGGGTCAGGAGACCCAGTACTTC. Translated, it gives CATSRDRGQETQYF.

This clone was observed once. The chain carries TRBV10-3 and TRBJ2-3; 10 bases line up with TRBD2. The germline V gene has CDR1 ENHRY and CDR2 SYGVKD. The CDR3 length is 14 residues. The J segment lost 4 bases and the V segment lost 10 bases, leaving 8 bases of the junction unmatched. In DNA form, the CDR3 reads TGTGCCAGCGCTAGCGGGAGATCGGCAGATACGCAGTATTTT. As protein: CASASGRSADTQYF.

This clone appeared a single time. CDR3 DNA sequence: TGTGCCAGCAGTGGGGCTAGCGGGAGCAGGTACGAGCAGTACTTC. Its protein product is CASSGASGSRYEQYF. The genes are TRBV28 and TRBJ2-7, with TRBD2 identical over 10 bases. CDR1 is MDHEN and CDR2 is SYDVKM in the germline V gene. This CDR3 is 15 amino acids long. Trimming cost V 5 bases and J 4 bases; bases outside gene matches: 8.

The CDR3 nucleotides read TGTGCCAGCAGTGAGAGTTTAGTGGAGCAGTACTTC. Its translation is CASSESLVEQYF. The chain combines TRBV25-1 with TRBJ2-5; D is uncertain. The germline CDR1 and CDR2 sequences are MGHDK and SYGVNS. The length of the CDR3 is 12 residues. Trimming shortened V by 3 bases and J by 11 bases, and 13 bases separated the two germline ends.

This sequence joins TRBV4-1 and TRBJ2-1; 14 nucleotides match TRBD2. Germline-derived CDR1 and CDR2 are MGHRA and YSYEKL. This CDR3 comprises 21 residues. V lost 0 bases and J lost 0; bases outside the gene matches: 10. The CDR3 DNA reads as TGCGCCAGCAGCCAAGATTATGGGACTAGCGGGAGTCTGAGCTCCTACAATGAGCAGTTCTTC. It is translated as CASSQDYGTSGSLSSYNEQFF.

V usage is TRBV14 and J usage is TRBJ2-7, with D maybe TRBD1 (6 bases). Germline-derived CDR1 and CDR2 are SGHDN and FVKESK. Trimming shortened V by 5 bases and J by 4 bases, and 15 bases separated the two germline ends. This CDR3 contains 14 residues. The CDR3 sequence is CASSIRTDGYEQYF. The CDR3 nucleotides read TGTGCCAGCAGCATTCGGACAGATGGATACGAGCAGTACTTC.

The chain links TRBV11-2 to TRBJ2-7; the D is unclear. CDR1 is SGHAT and CDR2 is FQNNGV in the germline V gene. CDR3 size: 13 residues. Trimming took off 2 bases at V and 1 base at J, with 6 bases between the two ends. This CDR3 is CASSLSISYEQYF. The CDR3 DNA is TGTGCCAGCAGCTTATCCATTTCCTACGAGCAGTACTTC.

This chain links TRBV6-6 with TRBJ2-1; TRBD2 matches at 11 bases. CDR3 length: 15 residues. V gave up 6 bases and J gave up 6 bases; unmatched junction bases: 7. The germline gives CDR1 MNHNY, CDR2 SVGAGI (reference sequence). The CDR3 region is CASSSVTSGANEQFF. The CDR3, as DNA: TGTGCCAGCAGCTCCGTGACTAGCGGGGCCAATGAGCAGTTCTTC.

V and J are TRBV4-1 and TRBJ1-2; D ambiguous. This CDR3 region has 13 residues. The V gene lost 1 base and the J gene lost 5 bases, with 8 bases spanning the gap. Germline lookup yields CDR1 MGHRA and CDR2 YSYEKL. The CDR3: CASSQGMDYGYTF. CDR3 DNA: TGCGCCAGCAGCCAAGGGATGGATTATGGCTACACCTTC.

As regards this clone: The junction does not match germline at one end; this may be a read error. The chain links TRBV19 to TRBJ1-2; weak D call: TRBD1 (5 bases). The CDR3 consists of 8 residues. Germline V gene data show CDR1 as LNHDA and CDR2 as SQIVND (reference sequence). CDR3 loop: CASGWGAF. The DNA of the CDR3 is TGTGCCAGTGGATGGGGGGCCTTC.

This chain joins TRBV9 and TRBJ2-1; D is undetermined. V lost 4 bases to trimming and J lost 1 base, with 15 bases between them. This CDR3 region has 16 residues. Germline loops: CDR1 SGDLS, CDR2 YYNGEE. This CDR3 is CASSPSPGGSYNEQFF. The DNA of the CDR3 is TGTGCCAGCAGCCCCTCTCCTGGTGGGTCCTACAATGAGCAGTTCTTC.

The rearrangement uses TRBV5-6 and TRBJ2-7, with TRBD1 identical over 11 bases. CDR1 SGHDT and CDR2 YYEEEE come from the germline V gene. Losses at the gene ends were 3 bases for V and 5 bases for J; bases not matched to a gene: 4. The CDR3 consists of 14 residues. This CDR3 reads CASSSPDRGHEQYF. As DNA, the CDR3 is TGTGCCAGCAGCTCCCCGGACAGGGGGCACGAGCAGTACTTC.

The chain combines TRBV5-1 with TRBJ2-7; 7 bases align to TRBD1. This CDR3 spans 15 amino acids. The germline V gene has CDR1 SGHRS and CDR2 YFSETQ. V shed 5 bases and J 0 bases; nucleotides not matched to a gene: 8. In DNA form, the CDR3 reads TGCGCCAGCAGGGGTAGGGACAGTACCTCCTACGAGCAGTACTTC. Protein product: CASRGRDSTSYEQYF.

The chain recombines TRBV9 with TRBJ1-4, with D tentatively TRBD1 (5 bases). The germline gives CDR1 SGDLS, CDR2 YYNGEE. The CDR3 is made up of 12 amino acids. The V and J ends lost 3 bases and 14 bases respectively, with 14 bases between them. CDR3 nucleotides: TGTGCCAGCAGCGGAAACCAGGGCTACCTGTTTTTT. It specifies CASSGNQGYLFF.

V and J are TRBV10-3 and TRBJ2-3; D is undetermined. V was trimmed by 2 bases and J by 4 bases, leaving 4 bases between them. CDR1 and CDR2 from the germline V gene are ENHRY and SYGVKD. CDR3 length equals 12 residues. CDR3 region: CAISESSDTQYF. CDR3 DNA: TGTGCCATCAGTGAGAGTTCAGATACGCAGTATTTT.

This sequence joins TRBV7-2 and TRBJ1-2; 11 bases are a match to TRBD1. CDR3 length: 15 residues. In germline, CDR1 is SGHTA, CDR2 FQGNSA. After removal of 4 bases from V and 5 bases from J, the junction contained 6 bases not matched to a gene. CDR3 residues: CASSSRTGGFYGYTF. The CDR3 nucleotides read TGTGCCAGCAGCTCCCGGACAGGGGGCTTTTATGGCTACACCTTC.